The clone carrying this T cell receptor (beta chain) was observed many times. The antigen is unknown. An end of the junction does not agree with germline; a read error may underlie this. This record comes from a study of identical twins. General study results and limits: With monozygotic twins, out-of-frame TCR alpha sharing exceeded what models estimated.

CDR1 and CDR2 from the germline V gene are SGHRS and YFSETQ. The CDR3 sequence is 12 residues long. TCRdb reprocessed the 5' RACE reads via MiXCR and lists one record per CDR3 protein. The sample contains around 670,000 distinct CDR3 sequences, around 6% of which appear only once. Sequences were obtained from naive T cells sorted from blood. This receptor was taken from a man between 18 and 29 years old in good health. The chain joins TRBV5-1 to TRBJ2-2, with unresolved D. The CDR3, as DNA: TGTGCCAGCAGCTTGAACACCGGGGAGCTGTTTTTT. Translation: CASSLNTGELFF.